This T cell receptor (beta chain) derives from a study of blood T cell repertoires in COVID-19. Patients from Seattle were sampled longitudinally, starting during active infection. There are 15 residues in the CDR3. Germline-derived CDR1 and CDR2 are SNHLY and FYNNEI. V dropped 6 bases and J dropped 4; count of bases not matched to a gene: 5. This table comes from immunoSEQ multiplex PCR, and its TCRdb copy is limited to in-frame clones, with some not included. The data show over 150,000 clones, more than 75% seen once. The genes are TRBV2 and TRBJ2-1; 11 bases are shared with TRBD2. The sample consisted of peripheral blood. The sequence came from a man between 60 and 75 years old with COVID-19, enrolled during active disease. The CDR3, as DNA: TGTGCCAGCAGGCCCGGGACTAGCGGTTACAATGAGCAGTTCTTC. Its translation: CASRPGTSGYNEQFF.